The sequence of this T cell receptor (beta chain) was determined in a study of neoadjuvant nivolumab and ipilimumab in lung cancer. Trimming removed 3 bases from V and 7 bases from J, with 13 bases in between. The CDR3 loop spans 13 amino acids. Per the germline V gene, CDR1 is SGHNT and CDR2 is YYREEE (reference sequence). TCRdb's copy holds only in-frame clones and misses some; the assay was immunoSEQ multiplex PCR. In the table there are 5,000 to 6,500 clones, about two thirds of which are singletons. About this clone itself: Its specificity is not known.

General study findings and limits: TCR richness and clonality were higher in tumors than adjacent uninvolved lung.

The chain employs TRBV5-4 and TRBJ2-5; D unclear. This TCR came from an adult with non-small cell lung cancer. The sample was tumor tissue, taken after neoadjuvant nivolumab, alone or with ipilimumab, at or shortly before surgery. The CDR3 DNA reads TGTGCCAGCAGCTCGGACCTAGGCGGGACCCAGTACTTC. Translating gives CASSSDLGGTQYF.